This T cell receptor (beta chain) was documented in a study of CD8 T cells in ankylosing spondylitis. Trimming pared 7 bases from V and 2 bases from J, leaving 12 bases between. The CDR3 runs 14 residues. The V gene's germline CDR1 is LNHDA and CDR2 SQIVND (reference sequence). Comments on this clonotype: Its antigen remains unknown.

Study-wide results and limits: Matched synovial fluid from ankylosing spondylitis patients was reported to be enriched for disease-linked clones. A TCR beta motif of eight or nine highly homologous variants seemed to mark ankylosing spondylitis blood.

TCRdb reprocessed the 5' RACE reads with MiXCR, giving one entry per CDR3 protein. The table shows some 150,000 distinct CDR3 sequences, with about 42% occurring only once. The receptor comes from a male donor with ankylosing spondylitis. The genes are TRBV19 and TRBJ1-5; D gene unclear. The sample was synovial fluid, either unsorted or a sorted T cell fraction (not recorded which). In nucleotides, the CDR3 is TGTGCCAGTAAAAGGCCCTGGGGCAATCAGCCCCAGCATTTT. Translated: CASKRPWGNQPQHF.